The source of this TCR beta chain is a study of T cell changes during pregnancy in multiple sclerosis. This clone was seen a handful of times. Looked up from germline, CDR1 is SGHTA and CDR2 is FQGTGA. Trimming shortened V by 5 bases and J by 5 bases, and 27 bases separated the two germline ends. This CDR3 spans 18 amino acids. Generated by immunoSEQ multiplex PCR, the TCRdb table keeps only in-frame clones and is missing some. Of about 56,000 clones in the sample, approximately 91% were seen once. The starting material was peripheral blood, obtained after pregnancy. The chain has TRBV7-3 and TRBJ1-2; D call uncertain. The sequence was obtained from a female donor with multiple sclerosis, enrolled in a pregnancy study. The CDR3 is CASSPQMARTPPSYGYTF. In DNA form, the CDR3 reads TGTGCCAGCAGCCCCCAAATGGCACGTACGCCCCCCAGTTATGGCTACACCTTC.